A selection of T cell receptor beta chains follows, all from one sample in a study of shared clonotypes between healthy human individuals. Repertoires were generated with immunoSEQ multiplex PCR, while TCRdb's copy carries only in-frame clones and drops some. The sample records roughly 720,000 clones, 90% being singletons. Sequencing was carried out using memory CD8+ T cells from PBMCs. The receptors were sampled from a young man in good health. Some clones in this sample may be carry-over from other donors' samples. Each CDR3 is given with its conserved first and last residue. Fields, in order: D gene, V gene, clone size, J gene, CDR3 protein, CDR3 DNA. D genes are given only for firm matches. Size tells how often a clone was seen (once, few, many) or the class of an expanded clone, and some rows leave it out.

TRBD1	TRBV2	many	TRBJ2-2	CASSPSGTGGLRAGELFF	TGTGCCAGCAGCCCTTCCGGGACAGGGGGCTTAAGAGCCGGGGAGCTGTTTTTT
.	TRBV14	.	TRBJ2-7	CASSQVGGPYEQYF	TGTGCCAGCAGCCAAGTGGGCGGTCCCTACGAGCAGTACTTC
TRBD1	TRBV28	.	TRBJ2-7	CASSLAGGQGSDEQYF	TGTGCCAGCAGTTTAGCTGGCGGACAGGGGAGCGACGAGCAGTACTTC
TRBD2	TRBV7-9	.	TRBJ2-3	CASSLPLGRDYTDTQYF	TGTGCCAGCAGCTTACCTCTCGGACGGGACTACACAGATACGCAGTATTTT
TRBD2	TRBV7-8	.	TRBJ2-1	CASQAYSGSAYNEQFF	TGTGCCAGCCAAGCTTATAGCGGGAGCGCCTACAATGAGCAGTTCTTC
.	TRBV11-3	.	TRBJ2-7	CASSLESSTGFEQYF	TGTGCCAGCAGCTTAGAGAGCTCAACAGGGTTCGAGCAGTACTTC
TRBD2	TRBV4-2	.	TRBJ2-7	CASSQEGSGLVVYEQYF	TGTGCCAGCAGCCAAGAGGGTTCGGGACTAGTGGTCTACGAGCAGTACTTC
.	TRBV25-1	.	TRBJ2-7	CASSERWQSYEQYF	TGTGCCAGCAGTGAGCGTTGGCAGTCCTACGAGCAGTACTTC
.	TRBV27	.	TRBJ2-7	CASSFGSTYEQYF	TGTGCCAGCAGTTTCGGGAGTACCTACGAGCAGTACTTC
TRBD1	TRBV11-2	few	TRBJ2-7	CASSFAYGQGSEQYF	TGTGCCAGCAGCTTCGCCTATGGACAGGGCAGCGAGCAGTACTTC
TRBD1	TRBV29-1	.	TRBJ2-3	CSAPLQAGGMDTQYF	TGCAGCGCCCCATTACAGGCAGGGGGTATGGATACGCAGTATTTT
.	TRBV5-4	.	TRBJ2-7	CASSLQGMGYEQYF	TGTGCCAGCAGCTTGCAGGGGATGGGCTACGAGCAGTACTTC
.	TRBV6-1	once	TRBJ2-1	CASSEARTSVDNEQFF	TGTGCCAGCAGTGAAGCGAGGACTTCTGTTGACAATGAGCAGTTCTTC
.	TRBV6-5	.	TRBJ2-7	CASSRAEAYEQYF	TGTGCCAGCAGCCGAGCGGAAGCCTACGAGCAGTACTTC
.	TRBV7-8	once	TRBJ2-7	CASSLAAPYEQYF	TGTGCCAGCAGCTTAGCCGCTCCCTACGAGCAGTACTTC
TRBD1	TRBV2	.	TRBJ1-5	CASRSRDRIQPQHF	TGTGCCAGCAGGTCCCGGGACAGGATCCAGCCCCAGCATTTT
.	TRBV14	.	TRBJ2-1	CASSQDFWGSLYGQFF	TGTGCCAGCAGCCAAGATTTCTGGGGCTCGTTGTATGGGCAGTTCTTC
.	TRBV7-9	.	TRBJ1-3	CASNSVGSGNTIYF	TGTGCCAGCAACTCGGTGGGGTCTGGAAACACCATATATTTT
TRBD1	TRBV5-1	.	TRBJ2-2	CASSSLYLTGAGTGELFF	TGCGCCAGCAGCTCACTATACCTAACAGGGGCTGGAACCGGGGAGCTGTTTTTT
.	TRBV10-1	few	TRBJ2-7	CASSEQGSYEQYF	TGCGCCAGCAGTGAACAGGGTTCGTACGAGCAGTACTTC
TRBD2	TRBV7-9	.	TRBJ2-1	CASSSGLGFSNEQFF	TGTGCCAGCAGCTCCGGACTAGGGTTTTCCAATGAGCAGTTCTTC
.	TRBV6-1	.	TRBJ1-4	CAGSQGGEKLFF	TGTGCCGGCAGTCAGGGCGGTGAAAAACTGTTTTTT
.	TRBV6-4	.	TRBJ2-1	CASSFDGSSNNEQFF	TGTGCCAGCAGTTTCGACGGGAGTTCGAACAATGAGCAGTTCTTC
.	TRBV18	once	TRBJ2-7	CASSPLASTGYYEQYF	TGTGCCAGCTCACCATTGGCTAGCACGGGCTATTACGAGCAGTACTTC
.	TRBV11-2	.	TRBJ2-5	CASSLILGETQYF	TGTGCCAGCAGCTTAATTTTGGGAGAGACCCAGTACTTC
.	TRBV28	.	TRBJ1-1	CASSLPPTEAFF	TGTGCCAGCAGTTTACCCCCCACTGAAGCTTTCTTT